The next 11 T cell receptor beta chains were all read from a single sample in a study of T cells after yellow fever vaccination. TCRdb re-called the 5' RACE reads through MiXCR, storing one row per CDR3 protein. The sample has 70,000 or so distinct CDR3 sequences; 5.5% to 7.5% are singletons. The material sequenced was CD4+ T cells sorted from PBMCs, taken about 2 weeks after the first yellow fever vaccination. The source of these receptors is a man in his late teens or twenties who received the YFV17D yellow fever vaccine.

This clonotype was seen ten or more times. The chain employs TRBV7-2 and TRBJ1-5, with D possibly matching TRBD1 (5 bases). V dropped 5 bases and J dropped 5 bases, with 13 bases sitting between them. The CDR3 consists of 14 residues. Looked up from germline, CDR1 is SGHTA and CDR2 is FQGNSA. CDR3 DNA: TGTGCCAGCAGCGTAGGGGCGGGGGATCAGCCCCAGCATTTT. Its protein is CASSVGAGDQPQHF.

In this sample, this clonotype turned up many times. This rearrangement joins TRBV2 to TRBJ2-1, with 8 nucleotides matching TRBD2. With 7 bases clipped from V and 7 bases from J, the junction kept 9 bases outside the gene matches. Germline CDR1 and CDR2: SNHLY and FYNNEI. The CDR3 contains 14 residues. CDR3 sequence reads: CASMGWTGGNEQFF. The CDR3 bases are TGTGCCAGCATGGGGTGGACGGGGGGGAATGAGCAGTTCTTC.

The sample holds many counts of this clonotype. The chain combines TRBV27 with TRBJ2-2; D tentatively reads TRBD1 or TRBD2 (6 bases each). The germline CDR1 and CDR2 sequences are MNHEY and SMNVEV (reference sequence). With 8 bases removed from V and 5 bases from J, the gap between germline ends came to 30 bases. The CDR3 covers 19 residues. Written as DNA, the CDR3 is TGTGCCAGCGTCGTTGGGGGGTCCGGGGGCAAAAGGAGGACCGGGGAGCTGTTTTTT. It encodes CASVVGGSGGKRRTGELFF.

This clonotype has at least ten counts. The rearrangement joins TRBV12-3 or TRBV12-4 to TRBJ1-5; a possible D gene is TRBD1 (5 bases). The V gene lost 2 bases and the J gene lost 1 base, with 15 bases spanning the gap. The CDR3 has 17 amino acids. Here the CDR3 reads CASSLSPTAKSNQPQHF. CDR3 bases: TGTGCCAGCAGTTTATCTCCGACAGCTAAGAGCAATCAGCCCCAGCATTTT.

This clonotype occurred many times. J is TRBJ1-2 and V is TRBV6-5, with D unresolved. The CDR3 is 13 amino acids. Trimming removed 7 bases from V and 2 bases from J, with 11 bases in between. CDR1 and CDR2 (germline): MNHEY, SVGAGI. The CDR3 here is CASTPGENYGYTF. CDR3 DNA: TGTGCCAGCACCCCGGGCGAAAACTATGGCTACACCTTC.

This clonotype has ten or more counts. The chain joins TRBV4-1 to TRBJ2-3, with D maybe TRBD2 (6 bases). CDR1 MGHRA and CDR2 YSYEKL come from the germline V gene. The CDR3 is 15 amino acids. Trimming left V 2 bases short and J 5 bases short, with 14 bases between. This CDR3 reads CASSQLGGVGDTQYF. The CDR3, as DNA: TGCGCCAGCAGCCAACTAGGAGGGGTAGGAGATACGCAGTATTTT.

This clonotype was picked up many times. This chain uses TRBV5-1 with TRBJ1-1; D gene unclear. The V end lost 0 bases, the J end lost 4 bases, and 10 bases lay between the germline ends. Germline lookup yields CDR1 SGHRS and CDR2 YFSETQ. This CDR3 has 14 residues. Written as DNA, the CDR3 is TGCGCCAGCAGCTTGGGGCCGGTTGCCACTGAAGCTTTCTTT. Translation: CASSLGPVATEAFF.

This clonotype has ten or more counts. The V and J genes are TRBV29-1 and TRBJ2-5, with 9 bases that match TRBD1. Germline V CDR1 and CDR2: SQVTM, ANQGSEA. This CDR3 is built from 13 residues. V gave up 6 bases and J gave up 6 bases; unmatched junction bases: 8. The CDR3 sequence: CSVVQGAAKTQYF. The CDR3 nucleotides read TGCAGCGTCGTACAGGGGGCTGCGAAGACCCAGTACTTC.

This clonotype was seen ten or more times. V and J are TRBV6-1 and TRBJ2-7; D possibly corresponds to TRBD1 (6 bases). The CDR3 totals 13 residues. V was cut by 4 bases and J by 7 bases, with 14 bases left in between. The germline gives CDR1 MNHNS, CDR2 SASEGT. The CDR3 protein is CASSVTGKWEQYF. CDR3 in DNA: TGTGCCAGCAGTGTTACAGGGAAGTGGGAGCAGTACTTC.

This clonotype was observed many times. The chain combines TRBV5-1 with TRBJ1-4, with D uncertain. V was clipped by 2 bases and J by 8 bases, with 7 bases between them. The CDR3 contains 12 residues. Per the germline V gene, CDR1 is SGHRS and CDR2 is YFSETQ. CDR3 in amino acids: CASSFVGEKLFF. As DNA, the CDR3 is TGCGCCAGCAGCTTCGTTGGCGAAAAACTGTTTTTT.

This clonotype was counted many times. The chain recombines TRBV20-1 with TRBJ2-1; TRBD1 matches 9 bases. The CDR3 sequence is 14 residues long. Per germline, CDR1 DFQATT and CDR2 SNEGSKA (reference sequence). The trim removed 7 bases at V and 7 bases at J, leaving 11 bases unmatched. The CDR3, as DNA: TGCAGTGGAGGAAAACAGGGGGCTTTTAATGAGCAGTTCTTC. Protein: CSGGKQGAFNEQFF.